This TCR beta chain was found in a study of shared clonotypes between healthy human individuals. TCRdb keeps only in-frame clones here, not all; method: immunoSEQ multiplex PCR. The data hold 530,000 or so clones, with about 79% observed a single time. The CDR3 has 15 amino acids. Trimming cost V 5 bases and J 5 bases; bases outside gene matches: 10. Per germline, CDR1 SGHTA and CDR2 FQGNSA. This sequence joins TRBV7-2 and TRBJ1-2; 8 nucleotides align to TRBD1. The receptor comes from a woman in her thirties or forties in good health. Some clones in this sample may be carry-over from other donors' samples. Sequences were obtained from PBMCs. The chain's CDR3 is CASSPSGGAGYGYTF. DNA of the CDR3: TGTGCCAGCAGCCCCTCAGGGGGCGCGGGGTATGGCTACACCTTC.